This is a list of T cell receptor beta chains from one sample in a study of blood T cell repertoires in COVID-19. Measured with immunoSEQ multiplex PCR; TCRdb has only the in-frame clones, and not every one. The sample carries about 43,000 clones, around 90% recorded once. Sequenced sample: peripheral blood. The receptors shown here come from a man aged 55 to 70 with active COVID-19. Both conserved end residues are part of each CDR3. D genes are given only for firm matches. Clone size is given for some rows only: seen once, a few or many times, or a class if the clone is expanded.

CDR3 protein	CDR3 DNA	J gene	CDR3 length	D gene	V gene	clone size
CASSASLRGAVSGELFF	TGTGCCAGCAGTGCAAGTTTAAGGGGCGCAGTATCCGGGGAGCTGTTTTTT	TRBJ2-2	17	.	TRBV6-1	.
CASSEEQGAIQYF	TGTGCCAGCAGTGAGGAACAGGGAGCCATTCAGTACTTC	TRBJ2-4	13	.	TRBV2	.
CASSLALVFTDTQYF	TGTGCCAGCAGCTTAGCGCTAGTCTTTACAGATACGCAGTATTTT	TRBJ2-3	15	.	TRBV7-8	few
CASSGRQKNTEAFF	TGTGCCAGCAGTGGCCGACAGAAGAACACTGAAGCTTTCTTT	TRBJ1-1	14	.	TRBV6-6	.
CASSIDASANTGELFF	TGTGCCAGTAGTATAGATGCCAGCGCGAACACCGGGGAGCTGTTTTTT	TRBJ2-2	16	.	TRBV19	.
CATRQGPEAFF	TGTGCCACAAGACAGGGGCCTGAAGCTTTCTTT	TRBJ1-1	11	TRBD1	TRBV19	.
CASSQGQASPLHF	TGTGCCAGCAGCCAAGGCCAGGCTTCACCCCTCCACTTT	TRBJ1-6	13	.	TRBV14	.
CASSPGWDRGQETQYF	TGTGCCAGCAGCCCAGGGTGGGACAGGGGTCAAGAGACCCAGTACTTC	TRBJ2-5	16	TRBD1	TRBV3-1/TRBV3-2	.
CASSLTGQWHEQYF	TGTGCCAGCAGCCTGACAGGGCAATGGCACGAGCAGTACTTC	TRBJ2-7	14	TRBD1	TRBV11-2	.
CASRLQGQYEQYF	TGTGCCAGCAGATTACAGGGACAGTACGAGCAGTACTTC	TRBJ2-7	13	TRBD1	TRBV12-3/TRBV12-4	.
CATSPGGGNLREQYF	TGTGCCACCAGTCCCGGCGGGGGGAACCTGAGGGAGCAGTACTTC	TRBJ2-7	15	TRBD2	TRBV24-1	.
CASSPGLKGTQYF	TGTGCTAGCAGCCCAGGACTAAAGGGGACCCAGTACTTC	TRBJ2-5	13	.	TRBV7-7	.
CASRLGQGNEKLFF	TGTGCCAGCAGACTGGGACAGGGTAATGAAAAACTGTTTTTT	TRBJ1-4	14	TRBD1	TRBV7-2	.
CASSFNGQGYEQYF	TGTGCCAGCAGCTTCAACGGTCAGGGCTACGAGCAGTACTTC	TRBJ2-7	14	.	TRBV7-2	.
CASNSDREDTQYF	TGTGCCAGCAACTCAGACAGGGAAGATACGCAGTATTTT	TRBJ2-3	13	TRBD1	TRBV12-3/TRBV12-4	.
CASEKTASYEQYF	TGTGCCAGCGAAAAAACAGCATCCTACGAGCAGTACTTC	TRBJ2-7	13	.	TRBV6-5	.
CASSSAGTGGNEQFF	TGTGCCAGCAGCTCAGCCGGGACAGGGGGCAATGAGCAGTTCTTC	TRBJ2-1	15	TRBD1	TRBV7-2	.
CASSYRTGVNTGELFF	TGTGCCAGCAGTTACCGAACAGGGGTAAACACCGGGGAGCTGTTTTTT	TRBJ2-2	16	TRBD1	TRBV6-5	few
CASSRPGTGRNYGYTF	TGTGCCAGCAGCCGTCCCGGGACAGGGAGGAACTATGGCTACACCTTC	TRBJ1-2	16	TRBD1	TRBV5-6	.
CASSLSGGFQETQYF	TGTGCCAGCAGCTTAAGCGGGGGGTTCCAAGAGACCCAGTACTTC	TRBJ2-5	15	TRBD2	TRBV7-2	.
CASSPGGLAEQFF	TGTGCCAGCAGCCCCGGGGGTCTAGCGGAGCAGTTCTTC	TRBJ2-1	13	.	TRBV14	few
CSASGSGDSSYNEQFF	TGCAGTGCTAGTGGAAGCGGGGATAGCTCCTACAATGAGCAGTTCTTC	TRBJ2-1	16	TRBD2	TRBV20-1	.
CASKGTGGYEQYF	TGTGCCAGTAAAGGGACAGGGGGCTACGAGCAGTACTTC	TRBJ2-7	13	TRBD1	TRBV19	.
CASSYELSHGTDTQYF	TGCGCCAGCAGCTATGAACTGAGTCACGGCACAGATACGCAGTATTTT	TRBJ2-3	16	.	TRBV5-1	.
CASSQDLAGVTGELFF	TGTGCCAGCAGCCAAGATCTGGCGGGAGTCACCGGGGAGCTGTTTTTT	TRBJ2-2	16	TRBD2	TRBV3-1/TRBV3-2	.
CSVEESDRGNYEQYF	TGCAGCGTTGAAGAGTCCGACCGAGGGAACTACGAGCAGTACTTC	TRBJ2-7	15	.	TRBV29-1	few
CAWSVAGGTNYGYTF	TGTGCCTGGAGTGTGGCAGGGGGAACTAACTATGGCTACACCTTC	TRBJ1-2	15	TRBD1	TRBV30	.
CASRYPGLEYNEQFF	TGCGCCAGCAGGTACCCGGGACTAGAATACAATGAGCAGTTCTTC	TRBJ2-1	15	TRBD2	TRBV10-1	.
CASSLSRAEQYF	TGTGCCAGCAGTTTGTCGAGAGCCGAGCAGTACTTC	TRBJ2-7	12	.	TRBV28	.
CASSMGQGHYEQYF	TGTGCCAGCAGCATGGGACAGGGGCACTACGAGCAGTACTTC	TRBJ2-7	14	TRBD1	TRBV9	.
CASSKGQGRYNEQFF	TGCGCCAGCAGCAAGGGACAGGGGAGGTACAATGAGCAGTTCTTC	TRBJ2-1	15	TRBD1	TRBV5-1	.
CASSDRTGNYEQYF	TGTGCCAGTAGTGACCGGACTGGAAACTACGAGCAGTACTTC	TRBJ2-7	14	.	TRBV19	.
CASSPIGGQPEYF	TGCGCCAGCAGCCCTATAGGCGGACAACCTGAGTATTTT	TRBJ2-3	13	.	TRBV5-1	.
CASSLAEYEQYF	TGTGCCAGCAGCTTAGCGGAGTACGAGCAGTACTTC	TRBJ2-7	12	.	TRBV7-8	.
CASSLEATGTYEQYF	TGTGCCAGCAGCTTAGAGGCCACAGGGACCTACGAGCAGTACTTC	TRBJ2-7	15	.	TRBV7-9	.
CASSPHPIAEAFF	TGTGCCAGCTCACCACACCCGATAGCTGAAGCTTTCTTT	TRBJ1-1	13	.	TRBV18	.
CSASFVHQAREQYF	TGCAGTGCTAGTTTTGTACATCAGGCACGCGAGCAGTACTTC	TRBJ2-7	14	.	TRBV20-1	.
CASSPEATGRSGNTIYF	TGCGCCAGCAGCCCAGAGGCGACAGGCCGCTCTGGAAACACCATATATTTT	TRBJ1-3	17	.	TRBV4-3	.
CASSRTASYEQYF	TGTGCCAGCAGCAGGACAGCCTCCTACGAGCAGTACTTC	TRBJ2-7	13	.	TRBV12-3/TRBV12-4	once
CASRRRQGSSYNEQFF	TGTGCCAGCAGAAGGCGACAGGGAAGCTCCTACAATGAGCAGTTCTTC	TRBJ2-1	16	TRBD1	TRBV13	.
CSVGGNINQPQHF	TGCAGCGTTGGCGGGAACATTAATCAGCCCCAGCATTTT	TRBJ1-5	13	.	TRBV29-1	.
CASSEESQGGNQPQHF	TGTGCCAGCAGTGAAGAATCGCAAGGGGGCAATCAGCCCCAGCATTTT	TRBJ1-5	16	.	TRBV6-1	few
CASSLDPGVGETQYF	TGTGCCAGCAGCTTAGATCCGGGTGTGGGAGAGACCCAGTACTTC	TRBJ2-5	15	.	TRBV7-2	few
CASSLHSFDNEQFF	TGTGCCAGCAGCTTACACAGTTTCGACAATGAGCAGTTCTTC	TRBJ2-1	14	.	TRBV11-3	.
CASSEYTKDTQYF	TGCGCCAGCAGTGAATACACGAAAGATACGCAGTATTTT	TRBJ2-3	13	.	TRBV10-1	.
CASRGGFANVLTF	TGTGCCAGCAGGGGGGGTTTTGCCAACGTCCTGACTTTC	TRBJ2-6	13	.	TRBV5-6	.
CASSDRVGGTEAFF	TGTGCCAGCAGTGACCGGGTCGGGGGCACTGAAGCTTTCTTT	TRBJ1-1	14	.	TRBV2	.
CASSLRLAGVANEQFF	TGTGCCAGCAGTTTACGCCTAGCGGGGGTTGCGAATGAGCAGTTCTTC	TRBJ2-1	16	TRBD2	TRBV27	.
CATHLGTGGYNEQFF	TGTGCCACTCACCTAGGGACAGGGGGTTACAATGAGCAGTTCTTC	TRBJ2-1	15	TRBD1	TRBV6-6	.
CASSVGTGSNTEAFF	TGTGCCAGCAGCGTAGGAACAGGGTCGAACACTGAAGCTTTCTTT	TRBJ1-1	15	.	TRBV9	.
CSVDGEDSYEQYF	TGCAGCGTTGATGGGGAGGACTCCTACGAGCAGTACTTC	TRBJ2-7	13	.	TRBV29-1	.
CASRPSAETYEQYF	TGCGCCAGCAGGCCCTCGGCGGAAACCTACGAGCAGTACTTC	TRBJ2-7	14	.	TRBV10-2	.
CASSQDPSGGENEQFF	TGTGCCAGCAGCCAAGATCCTAGCGGGGGGGAGAATGAGCAGTTCTTC	TRBJ2-1	16	TRBD2	TRBV3-1/TRBV3-2	.